The rows below give T cell receptor beta chains drawn from one sample of a study of cytomegalovirus exposure and HLA in healthy donors. Profiling relied on immunoSEQ multiplex PCR, and the TCRdb table lists in-frame clones only, not all of them. The table records roughly 190,000 clones, 60% to 80% of them present only once. Material for sequencing was PBMCs. These receptors were taken from a female donor in good health and CMV-seronegative. Both conserved end residues are part of each CDR3. A D gene is named only where the DNA matches it firmly. Clone size is given for some rows only: seen once, a few or many times, or a class if the clone is expanded.

v_call	d_call	j_call	clone_size	cdr3_aa	cdr3_nt
TRBV20-1	-	TRBJ1-5	few	CSAKGVQPQHF	TGCAGTGCTAAGGGGGTTCAGCCCCAGCATTTT
TRBV28	TRBD1	TRBJ2-7	-	CASSILSPGIDRAYF	TGTGCCAGCAGTATACTAAGTCCCGGGATCGACAGGGCGTACTTC
TRBV19	-	TRBJ1-1	-	CASSAQATSTEAFF	TGTGCCAGTAGTGCCCAGGCGACCTCCACTGAAGCTTTCTTT
TRBV2	-	TRBJ2-7	once	CATGGVSYEQYF	TGTGCCACCGGAGGGGTTTCCTACGAGCAGTACTTC
TRBV9	-	TRBJ1-5	once	CASSPGRVDQPQHF	TGTGCCAGCAGTCCGGGAAGGGTTGATCAGCCCCAGCATTTT
TRBV29-1	-	TRBJ2-3	-	CSVEEGAEDTQYF	TGCAGCGTGGAGGAGGGGGCGGAAGATACGCAGTATTTT
TRBV19	TRBD2	TRBJ2-2	-	CASSTSGGVEGELFF	TGTGCCAGTAGCACTAGCGGGGGGGTTGAAGGGGAGCTGTTTTTT
TRBV6-1	-	TRBJ1-2	-	CASSPAQGRYGYTF	TGTGCCAGCAGTCCGGCACAGGGTAGGTATGGCTACACCTTC
TRBV28	TRBD1	TRBJ1-2	-	CASSPQGDGYTF	TGTGCCAGCAGCCCACAGGGGGACGGCTACACCTTC
TRBV10-3	-	TRBJ2-7	-	CAISEPGESYEQYF	TGTGCCATCAGTGAGCCAGGGGAAAGCTACGAGCAGTACTTC
TRBV11-2	TRBD2	TRBJ2-3	-	CASSGGASGSRTDTQYF	TGTGCCAGCAGCGGGGGGGCTAGCGGGAGTAGAACAGATACGCAGTATTTT
TRBV5-4	TRBD1	TRBJ1-2	-	CASSLPSGGDGYTF	TGTGCCAGCAGCTTGCCCTCAGGGGGCGATGGCTACACCTTC
TRBV18	TRBD1	TRBJ2-7	-	CASSPKDRVYEQYF	TGTGCCAGCTCACCTAAGGACAGGGTCTACGAGCAGTACTTC
TRBV9	TRBD2	TRBJ2-1	once	CASSAVSGREGNEQFF	TGTGCCAGCAGCGCGGTTAGTGGCAGGGAGGGGAATGAGCAGTTCTTC
TRBV6-1	-	TRBJ2-3	-	CASREVAVTDTQYF	TGTGCCAGCAGGGAGGTAGCGGTGACAGATACGCAGTATTTT
TRBV30	-	TRBJ1-1	few	CAQIRRGTEAFF	TGTGCCCAAATCCGTAGGGGTACTGAAGCTTTCTTT
TRBV7-9	-	TRBJ1-1	-	CASSLGAIPNTEAFF	TGTGCCAGCAGCCTGGGAGCCATTCCTAACACTGAAGCTTTCTTT
TRBV9	-	TRBJ1-3	-	CASSRTDGSGNTIYF	TGTGCCAGCAGCCGGACAGATGGCTCTGGAAACACCATATATTTT
TRBV9	TRBD1	TRBJ1-1	-	CASSAPLTGLDTEAFF	TGTGCCAGCAGCGCCCCTCTGACAGGGTTGGACACTGAAGCTTTCTTT
TRBV30	TRBD2	TRBJ2-3	-	CAWSVGSSGSDTQYF	TGTGCCTGGAGTGTGGGGTCTAGCGGGTCAGATACGCAGTATTTT
TRBV11-2	-	TRBJ2-5	once	CASSFIVGGKETQYF	TGTGCCAGCAGCTTTATCGTGGGAGGCAAAGAGACCCAGTACTTC
TRBV7-8	TRBD1	TRBJ2-7	-	CASSSPGQGAYEQYF	TGTGCCAGCAGCTCCCCGGGACAGGGGGCCTACGAGCAGTACTTC
TRBV9	TRBD1	TRBJ2-7	-	CASSRGQGHYEQYF	TGTGCCAGCAGCAGGGGACAGGGACACTACGAGCAGTACTTC
TRBV7-9	TRBD2	TRBJ2-1	-	CASSKARLAGSLSYNEQFF	TGTGCCAGCAGCAAGGCTCGACTAGCGGGGTCCCTCTCCTACAATGAGCAGTTCTTC
TRBV7-2	TRBD2	TRBJ2-2	once	CASGGLALNTGELFF	TGTGCCAGCGGGGGACTAGCACTGAACACCGGGGAGCTGTTTTTT
TRBV5-1	TRBD1	TRBJ1-3	-	CASSWGQAGNTIYF	TGCGCCAGCAGCTGGGGACAGGCTGGAAACACCATATATTTT
TRBV28	TRBD1	TRBJ2-7	once	CASSFRGSYEQYF	TGTGCCAGCAGTTTCAGGGGGTCCTACGAGCAGTACTTC
TRBV19	-	TRBJ1-6	-	CASSLQSGATNSPLHF	TGTGCCAGTAGTCTACAATCAGGGGCGACCAATTCACCCCTCCACTTT
TRBV11-2	-	TRBJ1-6	-	CASSPMSGGSYNSPLHF	TGTGCCAGCAGCCCGATGAGCGGAGGCTCCTATAATTCACCCCTCCACTTT
TRBV11-2	-	TRBJ2-1	-	CASSLDPRGNEQFF	TGTGCCAGCAGCTTGGACCCAAGGGGGAATGAGCAGTTCTTC
TRBV29-1	-	TRBJ1-1	-	CSVGSTASNTEAFF	TGCAGCGTTGGGTCGACAGCCTCGAACACTGAAGCTTTCTTT
TRBV10-1	TRBD1	TRBJ1-1	once	CASSAYGTGDTEAFF	TGCGCCAGCAGTGCCTACGGGACAGGGGACACTGAAGCTTTCTTT
TRBV15	TRBD1	TRBJ1-5	-	CATRDRTGGGNQPQHF	TGTGCCACCAGGGATCGGACAGGGGGTGGTAATCAGCCCCAGCATTTT
TRBV7-2	-	TRBJ2-7	-	CASSAGPPYEQYF	TGTGCCAGCAGCGCGGGACCACCCTACGAGCAGTACTTC
TRBV2	-	TRBJ1-3	-	CASRGRHNSGNTIYF	TGTGCCAGCAGGGGGAGACACAACTCTGGAAACACCATATATTTT
TRBV6-5	TRBD1	TRBJ1-4	-	CASGRGRDEKLFF	TGTGCCAGCGGTAGGGGGCGGGATGAAAAACTGTTTTTT
TRBV6-6	-	TRBJ1-1	-	CASSPKRLNTEAFF	TGTGCCAGCAGCCCTAAACGCCTGAACACTGAAGCTTTCTTT
TRBV10-1	TRBD2	TRBJ2-2	-	CASSEGLAGGLAGELFF	TGCGCCAGCAGTGAGGGACTAGCGGGAGGCCTTGCCGGGGAGCTGTTTTTT
TRBV5-1	-	TRBJ2-7	-	CASSYRTDSSYEQYF	TGCGCCAGCAGCTACCGGACGGACAGCTCCTACGAGCAGTACTTC